These 2 T cell receptor beta chains were all obtained from the same sample, sequenced in a study of T cells in Graves' hyperthyroidism and ophthalmopathy. Researchers took RNA transcripts and amplified the TCR beta CDR3 regions from them. TCR CDR3 underwent first-round RT-PCR with the HTBI primer set. TCRdb reprocessed the multiplex PCR reads via MiXCR and lists one record per CDR3 protein. The table has roughly 560,000 distinct CDR3 sequences, about 15% seen once; the top ten hold around 4.5%. Material: blood. These receptors came from a woman aged 40-49 years with Graves' ophthalmopathy.

This clonotype appeared many times. Sequence at one end of the junction differs from germline and may be a read error. This rearrangement joins TRBV7-9 to TRBJ2-7; no clear D gene. The CDR3 has 13 residues. CDR1 SEHNR and CDR2 FQNEAQ come from the germline V gene (reference sequence). For the CDR3, the DNA is TGCGCCAGCAGCATCGTCCACTCCTACGAGCAGTACTTC. Translated, it gives CASSIVHSYEQYF.

This clonotype occurred many times. This chain links TRBV20-1 with TRBJ1-1, with TRBD1 as a possible D gene (5 bases). Germline loops: CDR1 DFQATT, CDR2 SNEGSKA (reference sequence). Trimming removed 1 base at V and 4 bases at J, with 25 bases between. The CDR3 consists of 18 residues. This CDR3 reads CSARARERRYLGGTEAFF. The CDR3 coding sequence is TGCAGTGCTAGAGCCAGGGAACGGAGATATCTCGGGGGCACTGAAGCTTTCTTT.